This TCR beta chain derives from a study of blood T cell repertoires in COVID-19 (dated by TCRdb to the early 2020s). Regarding the study in general: Collaborator samples came from the United States, Italy and Spain and covered acute and convalescent phases of COVID-19. The dataset comprised deeply sampled blood TCRbeta repertoires from subjects exposed to, actively infected with, or recovered from COVID-19. A freely available public database, intended as a resource for researchers studying the immune response to SARS-CoV-2, is where the repertoires were released. Samples came from the ongoing ImmuneRACE study (first 160 participants) plus 1,254 subjects from 6 global collaborators. Sample metadata almost always included a de-identified subject ID, COVID-19 status, age in years and sex. Where available, HLA class I and class II types were taken from metadata supplied by the sample provider and were not determined by assay-based typing. The material from the prospective study consisted of cDNA or gDNA derived from T cells, B-cell-depleted T cells, or PBMCs.

Points the paper makes about the study in general: Clinical and demographic metadata were provided uncurated, with the amount varying by source and participant.

On this clone itself: The clone's antigen remains unknown. No base quality information exists; no much larger clone differs at one position.

Each collaborating institution followed its own protocols to collect whole blood in K2EDTA tubes. For TCRbeta analysis, collaborators shipped samples in one of three forms: frozen whole blood, isolated PBMCs, or DNA extracted from either of those sample types. The cysteine opens and the phenylalanine closes a CDR3 of 15 amino acids. Just CDR3 DNA is preserved here, 45 bases in frame from base 1. V is cut back by 4 bases and J by 2 bases, with 5 bases in the junction unmatched. CDR1 and CDR2 (SGHAT, FQDESV) derive from the germline V gene (reference sequence). The immunoSEQ Assay, a bias-controlled multiplex PCR, was used to amplify TCRbeta CDR3 regions from genomic DNA. In the paper's pipeline: Within the assay, amplification of reference gene primers was used to estimate how many nucleated cells each sample contained. Sequence reads were collapsed and filtered to measure the absolute abundance of every unique TCRbeta CDR3 rearrangement. Productive Simpson clonality was computed per sample as the square root of Simpson's diversity index over productive rearrangements. TCRdb took this table from immuneACCESS and kept in-frame rearrangements with V and J called. Such tables lack part of the clones; where checked against another copy, unresolved V genes explain under half of the gap, and the rest is unexplained. V and J calls plus clone size are reproduced from that table; the DNA served to infer D and trimming. The sample data list about 250,000 clones, and around three quarters of these were observed just once. The top ten constitute around 3.2% of the sample.

The receptor's source is a woman over 75 with acute or convalescent COVID-19. The sequenced sample consisted of peripheral blood. The rearranged chain carries TRBV11-1 and TRBJ2-5; 9 bases in between match TRBD2. The DNA is TGTGCCAGCAGCTCTCCGGGACTAGCACAAGAGACCCAGTACTTC. This codes for CASSSPGLAQETQYF.